This TCR beta chain was recorded in a study of cytomegalovirus exposure and HLA in healthy donors. Primers: 60 Vbeta forward and 13 Jbeta reverse. The method was immunoSEQ multiplex PCR; TCRdb's version includes in-frame clones alone and lacks a portion of them. The listing contains 150,000 to 200,000 clones. Unmatched junction bases numbered 7, after V lost 5 bases and J lost 1 base. Germline V CDR1 and CDR2: MNHEY, SMNVEV (reference sequence). The CDR3 extends over 17 amino acids. Sequenced material: PBMCs. The chain couples TRBV27 to TRBJ2-3; TRBD1 aligns across 12 bases. The sequence was collected from a man under 40 in good health and CMV-seronegative. In DNA, the CDR3 is TGTGCCAGCAGTGCCGGGACAGGGGGCCCTGGCACAGATACGCAGTATTTT. Amino acid sequence: CASSAGTGGPGTDTQYF.